The T cell receptor (beta chain) under discussion was sequenced for a study of identical twins. All donors were healthy, and all were Caucasian. TCRdb re-called the 5' RACE reads with MiXCR, one entry per CDR3 protein. The sample comprises some 660,000 distinct CDR3 sequences, more than 6.5% of which are singletons, and more than 0.75% rests with the top ten. V lost 4 bases to trimming and J lost 0 bases, with 5 bases between them. This CDR3 spans 13 amino acids. Germline values: CDR1 MRHNA, CDR2 SNTAGT. This clonotype was seen ten or more times. These data are also associated with another study on yellow fever vaccine responses in identical twins. As that report states: Reportedly, the response of twins' T cells to the vaccine seemed partly convergent, partly personalized.

Sequencing was performed on PBMCs. This TCR derives from a woman under 30 in good health. The rearrangement links TRBV6-4 to TRBJ2-3; D remains ambiguous. Here the CDR3 reads CASSAVSTDTQYF. The CDR3 nucleotides are TGTGCCAGCAGTGCAGTTAGCACAGATACGCAGTATTTT.